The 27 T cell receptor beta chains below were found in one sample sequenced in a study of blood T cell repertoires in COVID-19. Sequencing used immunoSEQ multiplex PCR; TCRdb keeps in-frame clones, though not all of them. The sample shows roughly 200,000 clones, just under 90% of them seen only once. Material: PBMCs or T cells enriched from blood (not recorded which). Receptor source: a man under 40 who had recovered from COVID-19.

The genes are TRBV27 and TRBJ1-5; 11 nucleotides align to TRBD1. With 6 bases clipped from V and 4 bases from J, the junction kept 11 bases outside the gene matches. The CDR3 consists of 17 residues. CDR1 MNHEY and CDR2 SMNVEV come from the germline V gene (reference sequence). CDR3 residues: CASSPLGQGAPNQPQHF. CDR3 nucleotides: TGTGCCAGCAGCCCACTCGGACAGGGGGCGCCAAATCAGCCCCAGCATTTT.

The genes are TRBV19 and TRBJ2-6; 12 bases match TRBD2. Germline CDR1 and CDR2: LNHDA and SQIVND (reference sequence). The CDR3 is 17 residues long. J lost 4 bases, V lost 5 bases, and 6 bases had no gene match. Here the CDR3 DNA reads TGTGCCAGTAGTTACCTAGCGGGGGGGCCGGGGGCCAACGTCCTGACTTTC. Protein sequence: CASSYLAGGPGANVLTF.

Here the CDR3 DNA reads TGTGCCAGCAGCTCGGTCCCCAACGGTTACAATGAGCAGTTCTTC. Amino acid sequence: CASSSVPNGYNEQFF. The V gene is TRBV7-9, the J gene TRBJ2-1; D gene uncertain. V shed 4 bases and J shed 4 bases, with 14 bases lying between them. This CDR3 contains 15 residues. Germline V lookup: CDR1 SEHNR, CDR2 FQNEAQ (reference sequence). Variable domain in full (rest from reference TRBV7-9 and TRBJ2-1): DTGVSQNPRHKITKRGQNVTFRCDPISEHNRLYWYRQTLGQGPEFLTYFQNEAQLEKSRLLSDRFSAERPKGSFSTLEIQRTEQGDSAMYLCASSSVPNGYNEQFFGPGTRLTVL.

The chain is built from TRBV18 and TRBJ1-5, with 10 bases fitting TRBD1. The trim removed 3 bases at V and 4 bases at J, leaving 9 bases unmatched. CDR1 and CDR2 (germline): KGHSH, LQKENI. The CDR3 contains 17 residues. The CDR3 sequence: CASSPTPGQGRNQPQHF. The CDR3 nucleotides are TGTGCCAGCTCACCCACTCCGGGACAGGGGAGGAATCAGCCCCAGCATTTT. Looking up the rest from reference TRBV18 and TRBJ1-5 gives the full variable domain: NAGVMQNPRHLVRRRGQEARLRCSPMKGHSHVYWYRQLPEEGLKFMVYLQKENIIDESGMPKERFSAEFPKEGPSILRIQQVVRGDSAAYFCASSPTPGQGRNQPQHFGDGTRLSIL.

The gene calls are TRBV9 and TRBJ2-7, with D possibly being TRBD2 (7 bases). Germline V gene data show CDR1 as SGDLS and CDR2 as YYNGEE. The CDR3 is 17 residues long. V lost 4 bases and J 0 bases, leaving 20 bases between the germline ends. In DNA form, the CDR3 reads TGTGCCAGCAGCCTCAGCGGGGACACTTCATTCTCCTACGAGCAGTACTTC. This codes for CASSLSGDTSFSYEQYF.

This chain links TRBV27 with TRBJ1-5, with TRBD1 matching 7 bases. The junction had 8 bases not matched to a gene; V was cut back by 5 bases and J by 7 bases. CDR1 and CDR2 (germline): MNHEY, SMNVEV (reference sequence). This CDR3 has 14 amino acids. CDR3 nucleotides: TGTGCCAGCAGTACACACAGGGGTCAGCAGCCCCAGCATTTT. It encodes CASSTHRGQQPQHF.

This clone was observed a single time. The CDR3 sequence is CASSLRGLTAQYF. In nucleotides, the CDR3 is TGTGCCAGCAGCTTAAGGGGACTAACGGCCCAGTACTTC. J is TRBJ2-5 and V is TRBV7-2; TRBD2 aligns across 7 bases. Germline loops: CDR1 SGHTA, CDR2 FQGNSA. The CDR3 has 13 residues. J lost 9 bases, V lost 2 bases, and 6 bases had no gene match.

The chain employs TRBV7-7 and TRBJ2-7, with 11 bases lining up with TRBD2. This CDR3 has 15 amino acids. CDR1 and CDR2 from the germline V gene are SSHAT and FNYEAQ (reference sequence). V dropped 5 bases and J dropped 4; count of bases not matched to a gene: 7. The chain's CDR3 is CASSPGTSGDYEQYF. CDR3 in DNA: TGTGCCAGCAGCCCAGGGACTAGCGGAGATTACGAGCAGTACTTC.

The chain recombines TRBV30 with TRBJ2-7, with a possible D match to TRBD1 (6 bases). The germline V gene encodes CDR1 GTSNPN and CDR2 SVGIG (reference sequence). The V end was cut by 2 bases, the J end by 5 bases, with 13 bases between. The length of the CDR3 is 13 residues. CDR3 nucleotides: TGTGCCTGGAGTCGGGACACGGGGAACGAGCAGTACTTC. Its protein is CAWSRDTGNEQYF.

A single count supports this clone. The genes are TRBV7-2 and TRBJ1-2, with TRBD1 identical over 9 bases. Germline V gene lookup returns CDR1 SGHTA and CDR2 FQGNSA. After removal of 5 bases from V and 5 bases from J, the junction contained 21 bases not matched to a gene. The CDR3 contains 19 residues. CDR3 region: CASSLGQGKVAPARYGYTF. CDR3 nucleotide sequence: TGTGCCAGCAGCCTGGGACAGGGTAAAGTTGCCCCTGCCAGGTATGGCTACACCTTC. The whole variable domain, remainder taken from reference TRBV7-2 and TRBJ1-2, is GAGVSQSPSNKVTEKGKDVELRCDPISGHTALYWYRQSLGQGLEFLIYFQGNSAPDKSGLPSDRFSAERTGGSVSTLTIQRTQQEDSAVYLCASSLGQGKVAPARYGYTFGSGTRLTVV.

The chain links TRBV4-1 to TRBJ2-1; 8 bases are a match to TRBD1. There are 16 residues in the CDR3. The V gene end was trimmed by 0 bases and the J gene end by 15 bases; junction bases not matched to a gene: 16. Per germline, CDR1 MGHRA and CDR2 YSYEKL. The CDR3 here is CASSQEGRQGSFLWFF. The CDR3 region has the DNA TGCGCCAGCAGCCAAGAGGGAAGACAGGGGAGCTTTTTGTGGTTCTTC.

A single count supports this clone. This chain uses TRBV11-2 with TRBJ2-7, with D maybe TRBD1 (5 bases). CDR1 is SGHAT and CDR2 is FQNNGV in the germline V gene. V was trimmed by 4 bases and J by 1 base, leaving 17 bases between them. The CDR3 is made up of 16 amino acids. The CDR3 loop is CASSSPGAGLSYEQYF. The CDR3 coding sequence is TGTGCCAGCAGCTCCCCGGGTGCAGGGCTTTCCTACGAGCAGTACTTC.

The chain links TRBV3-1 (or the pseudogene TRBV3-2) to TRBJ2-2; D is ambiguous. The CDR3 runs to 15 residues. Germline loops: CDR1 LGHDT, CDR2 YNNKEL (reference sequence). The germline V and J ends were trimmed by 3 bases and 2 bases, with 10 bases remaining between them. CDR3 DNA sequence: TGTGCCAGCAGCCACGTCGAGATCAACACCGGGGAGCTGTTTTTT. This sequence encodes CASSHVEINTGELFF.

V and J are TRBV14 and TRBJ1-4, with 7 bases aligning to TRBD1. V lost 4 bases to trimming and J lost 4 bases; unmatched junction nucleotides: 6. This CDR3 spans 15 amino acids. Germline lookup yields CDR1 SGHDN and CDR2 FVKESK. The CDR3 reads CASSPGAGGNEKLFF. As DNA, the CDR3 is TGTGCCAGCAGCCCCGGGGCAGGGGGTAATGAAAAACTGTTTTTT. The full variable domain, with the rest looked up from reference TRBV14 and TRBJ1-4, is EAGVTQFPSHSVIEKGQTVTLRCDPISGHDNLYWYRRVMGKEIKFLLHFVKESKQDESGMPNNRFLAERTGGTYSTLKVQPAELEDSGVYFCASSPGAGGNEKLFFGSGTQLSVL.

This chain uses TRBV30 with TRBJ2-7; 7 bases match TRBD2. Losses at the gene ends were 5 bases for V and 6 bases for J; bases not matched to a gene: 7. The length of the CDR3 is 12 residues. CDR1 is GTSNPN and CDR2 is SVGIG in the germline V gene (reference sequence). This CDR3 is CAWQRTSSEQYF. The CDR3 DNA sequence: TGTGCCTGGCAGAGGACTAGTAGCGAGCAGTACTTC.

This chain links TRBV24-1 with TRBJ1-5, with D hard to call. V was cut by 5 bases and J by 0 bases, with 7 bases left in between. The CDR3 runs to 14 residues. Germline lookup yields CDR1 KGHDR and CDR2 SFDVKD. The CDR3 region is CATSVGTSNQPQHF. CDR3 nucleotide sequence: TGTGCCACCAGTGTGGGCACTAGCAATCAGCCCCAGCATTTT.

The CDR3 nucleotides read TGCAGCGTGAAAGCGGGGGGGCGTACAGATACGCAGTATTTT. Translation: CSVKAGGRTDTQYF. V gene TRBV29-1 combines with J gene TRBJ2-3, with 10 bases identical to TRBD2. After removal of 6 bases from V and 3 bases from J, the junction contained 6 bases not matched to a gene. From germline, CDR1 is SQVTM and CDR2 ANQGSEA. The CDR3 covers 14 residues.

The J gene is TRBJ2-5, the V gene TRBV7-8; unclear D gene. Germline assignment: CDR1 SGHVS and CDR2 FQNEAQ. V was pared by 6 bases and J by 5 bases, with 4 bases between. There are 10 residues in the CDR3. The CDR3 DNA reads TGTGCCAGCAGGGAGGAGACCCAGTACTTC. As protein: CASREETQYF.

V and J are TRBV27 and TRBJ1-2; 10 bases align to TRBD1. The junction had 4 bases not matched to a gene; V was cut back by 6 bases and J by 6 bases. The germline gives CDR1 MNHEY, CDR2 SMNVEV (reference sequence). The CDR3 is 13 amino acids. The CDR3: CASSFGTGDGYTF. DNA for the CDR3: TGTGCCAGCAGCTTCGGGACAGGGGATGGCTACACCTTC.

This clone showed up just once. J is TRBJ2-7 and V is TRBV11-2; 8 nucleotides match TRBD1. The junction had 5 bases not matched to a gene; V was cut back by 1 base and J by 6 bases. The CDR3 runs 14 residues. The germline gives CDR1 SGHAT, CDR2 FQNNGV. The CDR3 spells CASSLGTGTSEQYF. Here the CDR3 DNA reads TGTGCCAGCAGCTTAGGGACAGGGACCTCCGAGCAGTACTTC.

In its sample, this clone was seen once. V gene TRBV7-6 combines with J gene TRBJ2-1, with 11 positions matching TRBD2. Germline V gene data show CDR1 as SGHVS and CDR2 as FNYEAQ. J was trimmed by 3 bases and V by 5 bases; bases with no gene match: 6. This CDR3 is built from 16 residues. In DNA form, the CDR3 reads TGTGCCAGCAGCCCAGAGACTAGCGGGATCTACAATGAGCAGTTCTTC. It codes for CASSPETSGIYNEQFF.

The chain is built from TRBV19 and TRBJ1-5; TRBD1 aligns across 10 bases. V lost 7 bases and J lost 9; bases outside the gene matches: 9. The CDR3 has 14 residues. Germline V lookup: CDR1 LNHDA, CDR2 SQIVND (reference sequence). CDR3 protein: CASKDRGYSGPQHF. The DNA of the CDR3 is TGTGCCAGTAAGGACAGGGGGTACTCTGGGCCCCAGCATTTT. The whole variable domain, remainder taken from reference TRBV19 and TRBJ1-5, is DGGITQSPKYLFRKEGQNVTLSCEQNLNHDAMYWYRQDPGQGLRLIYYSQIVNDFQKGDIAEGYSVSREKKESFPLTVTSAQKNPTAFYLCASKDRGYSGPQHFGDGTRLSIL.

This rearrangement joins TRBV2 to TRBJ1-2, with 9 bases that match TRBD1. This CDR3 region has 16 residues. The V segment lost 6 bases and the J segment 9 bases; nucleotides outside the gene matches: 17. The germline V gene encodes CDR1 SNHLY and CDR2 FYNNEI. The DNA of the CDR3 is TGTGCCAGCAGGGCGAGGGACAGGGTATCCGTTGTACGCTACACCTTC. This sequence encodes CASRARDRVSVVRYTF.

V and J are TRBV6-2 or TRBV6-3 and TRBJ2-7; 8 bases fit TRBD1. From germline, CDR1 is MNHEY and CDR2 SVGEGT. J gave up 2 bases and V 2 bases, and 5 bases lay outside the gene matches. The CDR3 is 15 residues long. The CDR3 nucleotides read TGTGCCAGCAGTTACGGCGGGACAGGAGCCTACGAGCAGTACTTC. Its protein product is CASSYGGTGAYEQYF.

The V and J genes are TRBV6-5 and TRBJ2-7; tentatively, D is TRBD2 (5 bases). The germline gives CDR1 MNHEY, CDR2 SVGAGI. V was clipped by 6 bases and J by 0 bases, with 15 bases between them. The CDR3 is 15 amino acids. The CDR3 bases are TGTGCCAGCAGCCTGGGTTTGGGGAGCTCCTACGAGCAGTACTTC. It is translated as CASSLGLGSSYEQYF.

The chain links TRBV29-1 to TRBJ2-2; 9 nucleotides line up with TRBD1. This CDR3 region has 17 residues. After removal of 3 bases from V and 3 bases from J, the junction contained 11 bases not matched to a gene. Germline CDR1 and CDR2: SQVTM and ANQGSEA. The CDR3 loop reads CSVDGGTGPDYTGELFF. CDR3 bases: TGCAGCGTTGACGGCGGGACAGGGCCTGATTACACCGGGGAGCTGTTTTTT.

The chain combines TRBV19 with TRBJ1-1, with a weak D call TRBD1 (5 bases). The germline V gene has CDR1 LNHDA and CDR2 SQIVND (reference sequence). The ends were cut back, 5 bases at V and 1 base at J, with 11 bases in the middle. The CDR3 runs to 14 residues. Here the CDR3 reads CASSPGLKNTEAFF. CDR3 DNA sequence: TGTGCCAGTAGTCCGGGACTGAAGAACACTGAAGCTTTCTTT.